These 6 T cell receptor beta chains came from one sample sequenced in a study of tissue T cells after allogeneic stem cell transplantation. Generated by immunoSEQ multiplex PCR, the TCRdb table keeps only in-frame clones and is missing some. The data contain about 48,000 clones, 65% to 80% of them singletons. The sample comprised sorted cells pooled from one or two spleens. The source of these receptors is a pool of C57BL/6 mice in good health.

This clone was picked up a small number of times. Genes and germline are mouse. CDR3: CGAGADQAPLF. The part of the CDR3 DNA that was read is TGTGGTGCTGGGGCGGACCAGGCTCCGCTT. This chain uses TRBV20 with TRBJ1-5, with D possibly being TRBD1 (5 bases). The read finishes 1 residue shy of the CDR3 end, and the germline J gene is used to complete it. V was trimmed by 5 bases and J by 5 bases, leaving 7 bases between them. The CDR3 contains 11 residues. Per the germline V gene, CDR1 is GFQATS and CDR2 is STVNSAI.

On this clone itself: Gene names are mouse gene names. With the read ending 1 residue before the CDR3 end, the germline J gene is used to fill in that end. The chain combines TRBV16 with TRBJ2-7; 11 bases map to TRBD2. V shed 5 bases and J 4 bases; nucleotides not matched to a gene: 4. The CDR3 runs to 14 residues. The germline V gene encodes CDR1 SGHSA and CDR2 FRNQAP. CDR3 in amino acids: CASSRTGGSYEQYF. CDR3 DNA (partial): TGTGCAAGCAGCAGGACTGGGGGGTCTTATGAACAGTAC. The entire variable domain, with the rest obtained from reference TRBV16 and TRBJ2-7, is as follows: NAGVIQTPRHKVTGKGQEATLWCEPISGHSAVFWYRQTIVQGLEFLTYFRNQAPIDDSGMPKERFSAQMPNQSHSTLKIQSTQPQDSAVYLCASSRTGGSYEQYFGPGTRLTVL.

This clone was detected a few times. These gene names are mouse names. The read stops 1 residue short of the end of the CDR3; the missing end is completed from the germline J gene. The chain uses TRBV12-1 and TRBJ1-2; D remains ambiguous. Germline V gene lookup returns CDR1 SGHSN and CDR2 HYEKVE. CDR3 length equals 14 residues. With 1 base removed from V and 2 bases from J, the gap between germline ends came to 10 bases. The part of the CDR3 DNA that was read is TGTGCCAGCTCTCTTGGCGGGATCAACTCCGACTACACC. Protein: CASSLGGINSDYT. The full CDR3 protein reads CASSLGGINSDYTF.

This clone has just one count. Here the gene names and germline are mouse. The read falls 1 residue short of the CDR3 end, and the missing part is taken from the germline J gene. The V and J genes are TRBV13-3 and TRBJ1-1; D remains ambiguous. The V end was cut by 0 bases, the J end by 1 base, with 7 bases between. CDR3 size: 14 residues. The germline gives CDR1 NNHDY, CDR2 SYVADS. CDR3 sequence reads: CASSDARGNTEVFF. CDR3 DNA (partial): TGTGCCAGCAGTGATGCACGAGGAAACACAGAAGTCTTC.

Remarks on this clone: These gene names are mouse names. The read ends 1 residue before the CDR3 terminus; that terminus is restored from the germline J gene. The genes are TRBV1 and TRBJ1-1; 10 nucleotides agree with TRBD1. Germline CDR1 reads NSQYPW; CDR2 reads LRSPGD (reference sequence). With V trimmed by 4 bases and J by 5 bases, 4 bases remained unmatched. The CDR3 contains 14 residues. The sequenced part of the CDR3 DNA is TGCACCTGCAGTGACCGGGACAGGGGAACAGAAGTCTTC. Translating gives CTCSDRDRGTEVF. The whole CDR3 protein reads CTCSDRDRGTEVFF.

Remarks on this clone: These gene names are mouse names. The CDR3 end is not reached by the read, which stops 1 residue before it; the germline J gene fills it in. The chain has TRBV5 and TRBJ2-1; 10 positions match TRBD2. Per the germline V gene, CDR1 is LGHNA and CDR2 is YNLKQL (reference sequence). Trimming cost V 0 bases and J 7 bases; bases outside gene matches: 9. The CDR3 is made up of 17 amino acids. The CDR3: CASSQDFWGGAGAEQFF. CDR3 bases read: TGTGCCAGCAGCCAAGATTTCTGGGGGGGCGCAGGAGCTGAGCAGTTC.